The next 15 T cell receptor beta chains were all read from a single sample in a study of cytomegalovirus exposure and HLA in healthy donors. Assay used: immunoSEQ multiplex PCR; TCRdb lists only in-frame clones, some missing. The top ten hold 9.5% to 13% of the sample, which has tens of thousands of clones, roughly 84% seen once. Specimen: PBMCs. The receptors shown here come from a woman under 30 in good health and CMV-seropositive.

The chain links TRBV6-1 to TRBJ1-2; tentative D call: TRBD1 (5 bases). Trimming pared 1 base from V and 2 bases from J, leaving 8 bases between. The CDR3 runs 14 residues. In germline, CDR1 is MNHNS, CDR2 SASEGT. The CDR3 is CASSEGGHNYGYTF. DNA for the CDR3: TGTGCCAGCAGTGAAGGTGGACACAACTATGGCTACACCTTC.

This clone was found a few times. The genes are TRBV10-3 and TRBJ1-1, with a weak D call TRBD1 (5 bases). V lost 6 bases and J lost 1, with 15 bases in between. Germline CDR1 is ENHRY and CDR2 is SYGVKD. The CDR3 extends over 15 amino acids. The CDR3 nucleotides are TGTGCCATCAGCGCCTCCGGGGGGAGGAACACTGAAGCTTTCTTT. Translation: CAISASGGRNTEAFF.

The rearrangement uses TRBV7-3 and TRBJ1-1, with 9 bases identical to TRBD1. With V trimmed by 1 base and J by 3 bases, 9 bases remained unmatched. Germline V gene lookup returns CDR1 SGHTA and CDR2 FQGTGA. CDR3 size: 17 residues. The CDR3 DNA is TGTGCCAGCAGCTTAAAGCCCGGGAGGACAGGGGACACTGAAGCTTTCTTT. Encoded protein: CASSLKPGRTGDTEAFF.

The chain is built from TRBV27 and TRBJ1-5; D gene ambiguous. V lost 6 bases, J lost 0 bases, and 6 bases lay in between. The CDR3 runs 13 residues. Germline V gives CDR1 MNHEY, CDR2 SMNVEV (reference sequence). In DNA, the CDR3 is TGTGCCAGCAGCTACTATAGCAATCAGCCCCAGCATTTT. It codes for CASSYYSNQPQHF.

Of note for this clone: Other DNA sequences in the same sample also yield this CDR3. The chain joins TRBV5-1 to TRBJ1-6; 7 nucleotides align to TRBD1. The V segment lost 4 bases and the J segment 7 bases; nucleotides outside the gene matches: 5. The CDR3 consists of 14 residues. The germline gives CDR1 SGHRS, CDR2 YFSETQ. The CDR3 loop is CASSPGQENSPLHF. CDR3 DNA sequence: TGCGCCAGCAGCCCCGGACAGGAAAATTCACCCCTCCACTTT. The whole variable domain, filled in from reference TRBV5-1 and TRBJ1-6, reads KAGVTQTPRYLIKTRGQQVTLSCSPISGHRSVSWYQQTPGQGLQFLFEYFSETQRNKGNFPGRFSGRQFSNSRSEMNVSTLELGDSALYLCASSPGQENSPLHFGNGTRLTVT.

The J gene is TRBJ2-7, the V gene TRBV6-5, with a possible D match to TRBD2 (7 bases). V shed 0 bases and J shed 5 bases, with 11 bases lying between them. The V gene's germline CDR1 is MNHEY and CDR2 SVGAGI. This CDR3 is 14 amino acids long. The CDR3 DNA follows: TGTGCCAGCAGTTACTCGCGGGGGCCGCACGAGCAGTACTTC. Protein: CASSYSRGPHEQYF.

This clone was detected only once. The CDR3 loop is CASSASGVDTGELFF. CDR3 nucleotides: TGTGCCAGCAGCGCTAGCGGGGTGGACACCGGGGAGCTGTTTTTT. The chain has TRBV7-2 and TRBJ2-2; 9 positions match TRBD2. The V segment lost 5 bases and the J segment 3 bases; nucleotides outside the gene matches: 4. The CDR3 runs 15 residues. The V gene's germline CDR1 is SGHTA and CDR2 FQGNSA.

In this sample, this clone turned up a few times. The V and J genes are TRBV4-2 and TRBJ2-5, with a weak D call TRBD2 (6 bases). CDR1 LGHNA and CDR2 YNFKEQ come from the germline V gene. The CDR3 is 16 residues long. The V gene lost 0 bases and the J gene lost 4 bases, with 15 bases spanning the gap. The CDR3 sequence: CASSQDGTEQPETQYF. The CDR3 nucleotides are TGTGCCAGCAGCCAAGACGGGACTGAGCAGCCAGAGACCCAGTACTTC.

This chain connects TRBV30 to TRBJ2-1, with TRBD2 matching 10 bases. The CDR3 extends over 13 amino acids. CDR1 and CDR2 (germline): GTSNPN, SVGIG (reference sequence). Trimming at V came to 2 bases and at J to 7 bases, leaving 2 bases not matched to a gene. CDR3: CAWSSGGANEQFF. DNA of the CDR3: TGTGCCTGGAGTAGCGGGGGGGCAAATGAGCAGTTCTTC.

The CDR3 region is CASSPPGDITDTQYF. The CDR3 bases are TGTGCCAGCAGTCCCCCAGGGGACATCACAGATACGCAGTATTTT. The rearrangement uses TRBV28 and TRBJ2-3; D possibly corresponds to TRBD1 (6 bases). CDR3 length equals 15 residues. Per germline, CDR1 MDHEN and CDR2 SYDVKM. V gave up 5 bases and J gave up 2 bases, with 14 bases separating them.

CDR3 region: CASSVALAGDTDTQYF. CDR3 bases: TGTGCCAGCAGCGTAGCTCTAGCGGGGGACACAGATACGCAGTATTTT. The chain employs TRBV9 and TRBJ2-3; TRBD2 agrees at 10 bases. The V gene end was trimmed by 0 bases and the J gene end by 2 bases; junction bases not matched to a gene: 3. This CDR3 is built from 16 residues. Germline CDR1 reads SGDLS; CDR2 reads YYNGEE. Together with reference TRBV9 and TRBJ2-3, the CDR3 gives the full variable domain: DSGVTQTPKHLITATGQRVTLRCSPRSGDLSVYWYQQSLDQGLQFLIQYYNGEERAKGNILERFSAQQFPDLHSELNLSSLELGDSALYFCASSVALAGDTDTQYFGPGTRLTVL.

This chain links TRBV23-1 with TRBJ1-6; D possibly corresponds to TRBD1 (6 bases). TRBV23-1 carries the ORF label, with uncertain function. V shed 5 bases and J shed 9 bases, with 29 bases lying between them. CDR3 length: 19 residues. The CDR3 region is CASSTSYKVGSQGSSPLHF. Here the CDR3 DNA reads TGCGCCAGCAGTACCTCCTACAAAGTAGGCTCACAGGGTAGTTCACCCCTCCACTTT.

The rearrangement links TRBV30 to TRBJ1-4; 7 bases fit TRBD1. The germline CDR1 and CDR2 sequences are GTSNPN and SVGIG (reference sequence). V was pared by 2 bases and J by 4 bases, with 10 bases of the junction left unmatched. The CDR3 has 16 amino acids. In nucleotides, the CDR3 is TGTGCCTGGAGTCCCCCCGGACAGGATTTTAATGAAAAACTGTTTTTT. The encoded protein is CAWSPPGQDFNEKLFF.

J is TRBJ2-3 and V is TRBV4-3, with 10 bases fitting TRBD2. CDR3 length: 15 amino acids. The J segment lost 6 bases and the V segment lost 6 bases, leaving 9 bases of the junction unmatched. CDR1 is LGHNA, CDR2 YSLEER, per germline. The CDR3 coding sequence is TGCGCCAGCAGTCGGAGCGGGGGGGCTGCGGATACGCAGTATTTT. Translation: CASSRSGGAADTQYF.

There are a few counts of this clone. This CDR3 reads CASSGQGNSPLHF. CDR3 DNA sequence: TGTGCCAGCAGTGGTCAGGGGAATTCACCCCTCCACTTT. The chain employs TRBV2 and TRBJ1-6, with D perhaps matching TRBD1 (6 bases). Trimming pared 4 bases from V and 7 bases from J, leaving 8 bases between. Germline V gives CDR1 SNHLY, CDR2 FYNNEI. CDR3 length: 13 residues.